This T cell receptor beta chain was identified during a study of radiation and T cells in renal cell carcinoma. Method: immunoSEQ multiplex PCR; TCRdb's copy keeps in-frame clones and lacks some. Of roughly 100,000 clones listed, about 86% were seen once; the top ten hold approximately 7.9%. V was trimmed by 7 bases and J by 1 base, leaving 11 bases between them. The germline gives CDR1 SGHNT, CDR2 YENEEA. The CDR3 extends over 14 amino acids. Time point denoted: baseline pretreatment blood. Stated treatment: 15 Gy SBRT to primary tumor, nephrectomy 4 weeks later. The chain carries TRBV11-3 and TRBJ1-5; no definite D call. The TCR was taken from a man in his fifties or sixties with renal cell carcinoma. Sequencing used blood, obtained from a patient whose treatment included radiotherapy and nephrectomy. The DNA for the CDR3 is TGTGCCAGCAATTTAGGGCGGAGCAATCAGCCCCAGCATTTT. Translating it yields CASNLGRSNQPQHF.